These 6 T cell receptor beta chains came from one sample sequenced in a study of response to subunit inactivated influenza vaccine. From the RT-PCR reads, TCRdb called clonotypes with MiXCR, one entry per CDR3 protein. This table has 530,000 or so distinct CDR3 sequences, 14% appearing once. The specimen was PBMCs from blood, collected roughly 12 days after vaccination. The source is a man aged 45-65 years who received an inactivated influenza vaccine.

V and J are TRBV3-1 and TRBJ1-1; D ambiguous. This CDR3 region has 13 residues. Germline V gene lookup returns CDR1 LGHDT and CDR2 YNNKEL (reference sequence). Deletions cut 6 bases from V and 6 bases from J, with 14 bases between. The CDR3 protein is CASSSDGKAEAFF. CDR3 nucleotides: TGTGCCAGCAGTAGCGACGGCAAGGCTGAAGCTTTCTTT.

This clonotype appeared a few times. The chain couples TRBV4-2 to TRBJ2-1, with D perhaps TRBD2 (6 bases). Germline CDR1 and CDR2: LGHNA and YNFKEQ. The CDR3 covers 15 residues. Deletions cut 0 bases from V and 4 bases from J, with 10 bases between. The CDR3 sequence: CASSQDQRAYNEQFF. CDR3 bases: TGTGCCAGCAGCCAAGACCAGCGGGCTTACAATGAGCAGTTCTTC.

V usage is TRBV5-1 and J usage is TRBJ2-1; D is unresolved. V was pared by 4 bases and J by 0 bases, with 8 bases between. This CDR3 is built from 14 residues. Germline V lookup: CDR1 SGHRS, CDR2 YFSETQ. CDR3 sequence: CASSPQNSYNEQFF. Written as DNA, the CDR3 is TGCGCCAGCAGCCCCCAGAACTCCTACAATGAGCAGTTCTTC. The whole variable domain, filled in from reference TRBV5-1 and TRBJ2-1, reads KAGVTQTPRYLIKTRGQQVTLSCSPISGHRSVSWYQQTPGQGLQFLFEYFSETQRNKGNFPGRFSGRQFSNSRSEMNVSTLELGDSALYLCASSPQNSYNEQFFGPGTRLTVL.

This clonotype was counted between two and nine times. The chain is built from TRBV29-1 and TRBJ1-2, with 7 bases identical to TRBD1. CDR1 is SQVTM, CDR2 ANQGSEA, per germline. The V segment lost 7 bases and the J segment 7 bases; nucleotides outside the gene matches: 6. This CDR3 region has 11 residues. The CDR3, as DNA: TGCAGCGATATGAGGGGGCCTGGCTACACCTTC. Amino acids: CSDMRGPGYTF.

The gene calls are TRBV12-3 or TRBV12-4 and TRBJ2-7, with D perhaps TRBD1 or TRBD2 (5 bases each). Trimming stripped 5 bases from V and 0 bases from J, with 17 bases between. The CDR3 spans 16 residues. In nucleotides, the CDR3 is TGTGCCAGCAGTCCCCGGGGACCGCCGAGCTCCTACGAGCAGTACTTC. Protein product: CASSPRGPPSSYEQYF.

This clonotype was detected ten times or more. The chain employs TRBV20-1 and TRBJ1-1; D gene uncertain. Trimming removed 5 bases at V and 2 bases at J, with 9 bases between. This CDR3 has 12 amino acids. The germline CDR1 and CDR2 sequences are DFQATT and SNEGSKA (reference sequence). CDR3 loop: CSAGRRNTEAFF. For the CDR3, the DNA is TGCAGTGCTGGGCGTAGAAACACTGAAGCTTTCTTT.